This T cell receptor (beta chain) was captured by sequencing in a study of CD8+CD57+ T cells in acquired aplastic anemia. The CDR3 spans 14 residues. Germline-derived CDR1 and CDR2 are DFQATT and SNEGSKA (reference sequence). V dropped 6 bases and J dropped 0; count of bases not matched to a gene: 7. Study-wide results and caveats: Roughly 31 CD8+ CDR3 sequences occurred in both the patients and the controls.

About this clonotype: Its target is not known.

Genomic DNA, serving as template, underwent TCR beta VDJ and CDR3 profiling. Each CDR3 protein gets one entry after TCRdb re-called the reads with MiXCR. In the table there are about 190,000 distinct CDR3 sequences, less than 70% of which are singletons. The sequence derives from a human donor in good health, serving as a control. The rearrangement links TRBV20-1 to TRBJ2-7, with 8 bases lining up with TRBD2. The sequencing sample was made of sorted CD4+, CD8+, or CD8+CD57+ T cells (not recorded which) from PBMCs. CDR3 nucleotides: TGCAGTGCCGGCGCCGGGACTAGCTCCTACGAGCAGTACTTC. It is translated as CSAGAGTSSYEQYF.